This T cell receptor beta chain emerged from a study of cytomegalovirus exposure and HLA in healthy donors (dated by TCRdb to 2015 to 2018). For the wider study: An earlier analysis of approximately 640 of the donors reported 250 to 300 Gb of sequence data and approximately 110 million unique TCR beta sequences from some 180 million T cells. An earlier analysis of 587 of the donors applied high-throughput TCR beta sequencing to assess whether each TCR beta V gene segment acted as functional or pseudogenic. Besides the first cohort of 666 subjects, a separate validation cohort made up of over 100 different subjects was used. Among under 450 genotyped donors of the cohort, an average of about 240,000 unique TCR beta nucleotide sequences were sequenced per donor, around a sixth of them non-productive. A later genetic analysis took genome-wide SNP genotypes for about three fifths of the roughly 700 donors and used that subset as a discovery cohort. In a later analysis, previously published TCR beta repertoires from hundreds of donors were re-analyzed and high-resolution HLA genotyping was added so that TCR occurrence patterns could be studied. Donor age, sex, ethnicity and CMV serostatus were compiled together with the repertoire data. The study aimed to test whether signatures of past pathogen exposure could be identified by cataloging public T cell receptors. Among the roughly 430 genotyped donors, roughly 80% belonged to the genetic ancestry cluster associated with self-reported Caucasian donors. To predict cytomegalovirus infection status, the study brought together high-throughput TCR immunosequencing, statistical association of individual TCRs with disease status, and machine learning. The T cell repertoires of 666 subjects were profiled by immunosequencing and related to cytomegalovirus serostatus. The number of typed donors differed by locus: about 620-640 for A, B, C, DRB1 and DQB1; some 500 for DQA1; around 580 for DPA1; and roughly 450 for DPB1. Rather than using new phenotypic data, the later analysis identified candidate immune exposures from TCR beta sequences and from how often those sequences occurred across donors. Both class I and class II loci were covered by HLA typing, at four-digit resolution. Five DR-DQ haplotypes were handled as single units for association and clustering, since linkage in the cohort was strong. Approximately 300 gigabases of sequencing data and around 80 million unique TCR sequences made up an early release that covered several hundred HLA-typed donors. All discovery cohort repertoires had been generated using a single sequencing platform. Points the paper makes about the study in general: Correlated functional status among segregating V segments might reflect linkage disequilibrium, but an unknown experimental factor could not be ruled out. In a later analysis, several top co-occurrence clusters were reported to appear linked to parvovirus B19, influenza, CMV and Epstein-Barr virus. In both the original and validation cohorts, the classifier was reported to diagnose cytomegalovirus status with high specificity and sensitivity. Compared with equally common non-associated chains, HLA-associated TCR beta chains in a later analysis were more clonally expanded and had lower generation probabilities. In a later genetic analysis, fewer N-insertions in productive TCRs were reported among donors in an Asian-associated ancestry cluster than the roughly 700-donor mean. A few of the identified cytomegalovirus-associated TCR beta chains were confirmed in vitro to be specific for cytomegalovirus antigens. Strong co-occurrence of HLA alleles, especially DR and DQ, made assigning TCR associations to individual alleles difficult. Because counts were too low, roughly 16 rarely observed V segments, including chromosome 9 orphons, were left out of the earlier analysis of some 600 of the donors. Most TCR sequences were seen in very few donors, while some public TCRs were found in many individuals. An earlier analysis of several hundred of the donors showed that most TCR beta V segments appeared in productive rearrangements either about 90% or about 30% of the time, which broadly matched IMGT annotations. Sequencing depth was assumed to be roughly uniform across donors in the presence/absence analyses, though that assumption may not hold. It was suggested by the authors that the approach could potentially be generalized to other disease states and immunological phenotypes. Some IMGT-functional V segments, including TRBV6-2 and TRBV6-3, could not be distinguished by the 87-base-pair reads and were therefore excluded. Because HLA typing was unavailable for some donors at each locus, only the typed subset was used in association tests. V-gene and J-gene trimming of TCR beta chains was associated with a missense DCLRE1C variant in a later genetic analysis, and the association was replicated in an independent cohort. A further reported finding was that TCR beta sequences accurately predicted the HLA-A and HLA-B alleles for most subjects in the first cohort. A later analysis associated about 16,000 TCR beta sequences with specific HLA alleles at a false discovery rate of 0.05. In this cohort, only TCR beta chains were sequenced, and detectable features were limited by the absence of alpha or paired-chain data. A later analysis found that most CMV-associated TCR beta chains appeared HLA-restricted, with HLA associations seemingly driven largely by CMV exposure. In a later analysis, TCR association rates were found to vary across HLA loci, with the most associated TCRs seen for DRB1 alleles and the fewest for HLA-C alleles. A group of highly shared sequence variants was considered likely to be a technical artifact of the sequencing pipeline. The only immune exposure information available for the cohort was CMV serostatus. In the study, roughly 160 TCR beta chains were listed as associated with cytomegalovirus.

Unmatched junction bases come to 18, with V trimmed by 2 bases and J by 6 bases. Sequences SGHTA (CDR1) and FQGNSA (CDR2) are obtained from the germline V gene. From its cysteine to its phenylalanine, the CDR3 spans 19 amino acids. The only DNA kept is the CDR3, 57 bases in frame from the first base. Receptors were amplified or captured by the immunoSEQ multiplex PCR assay. The multiplex PCR relied on a mix of 60 forward primers for TCR Vbeta segments and 13 reverse primers for TCR Jbeta segments. A multiplex PCR assay on genomic DNA amplified the CDR3 region of rearranged TCR beta genes. Amplified TCR beta libraries were sequenced as 87-base-pair reads on the Illumina HiSeq System. In the original analysis: A later analysis counted approximately 84 million unique TCR beta chains across the 666 repertoires, and some 11 million of these chains were shared by at least two donors. Raw reads were error-corrected and collapsed into unique sequences with a nearest-neighbor algorithm that merged closely related sequences to remove PCR and sequencing errors. To assign V, D and J gene segments, CDR3 sequences were aligned to IMGT reference sequences. For a sequence to be retained, a match of at least six nucleotides to both a V gene segment and a J gene segment was required. A rearrangement was called productive if the CDR3 had no stop codons and remained in frame with V and J, and every other rearrangement was called non-productive. Following IMGT convention, CDR3 was defined as the stretch from the second conserved V-encoded cysteine up to the conserved J-encoded phenylalanine. In an earlier analysis of around 540 of the donors, sequences lacking an unambiguous match to a single V gene segment were excluded. An earlier analysis of fewer than 750 of the donors called V segments functional above 56.7% productive rearrangements and segregating when the between-donor standard deviation exceeded 5%. A statistical classification framework was built to diagnose cytomegalovirus status from the catalog of TCR beta chain sequences. In a later analysis, TCR nucleotide sequences were compared against IMGT/GENE-DB human TR gene sequences so that V and J genes could be assigned. In a later analysis, CDR3 sequences and most-parsimonious VDJ recombination scenarios were assigned using the TCRdist pipeline. In a later analysis, each TCR beta chain was defined by its CDR3 amino acid sequence together with its V-gene family, and reads lacking a unique V-gene family were excluded. To address suspected cross-contamination and a sequencing artifact, a later analysis removed around 600 highly shared, low-generation-probability nucleotide sequences. In a later analysis, a clonal expansion index was calculated for each public chain from normalized within-repertoire ranks of inferred template counts. In a later analysis, generation probabilities were computed using a VDJ recombination model fitted to out-of-frame rearrangements, and the results were checked against IGoR. Hypergeometric tests were used in a later analysis to score TCR-TCR, TCR-HLA and TCR-CMV co-occurrence, with a repertoire-size bias correction applied to the TCR pairs. In a later analysis, false discovery rates were estimated by permuting HLA or CMV assignments 20 times. A later analysis grouped co-occurring TCRs with DBSCAN, adding TCRdist sequence similarity when clustering within HLA-allele-positive subsets. Co-occurrence clustering excluded repertoires with fewer than 30,000 or more than 120,000 public chains, plus five with anomalous nucleotide sharing. TCRdb carries this immuneACCESS record with in-frame sequences only. Its versions omit some clonotypes, under half of them owing to an unresolved V gene in the studies checked, with the rest unexplained. The V and J calls and clone size are taken from that table; D and trimming were inferred from the DNA. For this sample the table gives under 55,000 clones, of which around 80% were detected only once. The ten largest clonotypes hold 8% to 8.5% of the sample.

In total, approximately 610 healthy bone marrow donors made up the cohort. Cohort members were all nominally healthy when sampled, although unrecorded immune exposures were likely present. The donor was CMV seropositive and was included in the group of 250 to 350 seropositive cohort members. A peripheral blood sample was collected from each donor, and TCR beta sequencing was performed on peripheral blood mononuclear cells. The Qiagen DNeasy Blood Extraction Kit was used to extract genomic DNA from the blood cell samples. Of note for this clone: Its recognized antigen is unknown. No base-level quality is on record; no much larger clone is a single base apart.

Recombination linked TRBV7-2 to TRBJ1-4; TRBD1 lines up with 7 middle nucleotides. The TCR originated in a man aged 25 to 40 in good health and CMV-seropositive. Sequencing was performed on PBMCs. The CDR3 in this case is CASSLNPTGGTVIDEKLFF. The DNA sequence is given as TGTGCCAGCAGCTTAAACCCAACTGGCGGGACAGTCATAGATGAAAAACTGTTTTTT. The variable domain in full, with residues beyond the CDR3 obtained from the reference TRBV7-2 and TRBJ1-4 genes, is GAGVSQSPSNKVTEKGKDVELRCDPISGHTALYWYRQSLGQGLEFLIYFQGNSAPDKSGLPSDRFSAERTGGSVSTLTIQRTQQEDSAVYLCASSLNPTGGTVIDEKLFFGSGTQLSVL.